Each of the 18 T cell receptor beta chains below was sequenced from the same sample in a study of cytomegalovirus exposure and HLA in healthy donors. The data were produced by immunoSEQ multiplex PCR, yet TCRdb's version contains in-frame clones alone and is incomplete. This table has tens of thousands of clones, about 94% appearing once. Sequenced: PBMCs. The receptors stem from a man between 18 and 35 years old in good health and CMV-seropositive.

In its sample, this clone was seen once. This chain connects TRBV28 to TRBJ1-2; 11 nucleotides align to TRBD1. The CDR3 totals 17 residues. V lost 5 bases to trimming and J lost 7 bases; unmatched junction nucleotides: 15. Germline V gene sequence: CDR1 MDHEN, CDR2 SYDVKM. This CDR3 is CASSTSGTGGSFGGYTF. CDR3 nucleotides: TGTGCCAGCAGTACTTCCGGGACAGGGGGTTCGTTCGGTGGCTACACCTTC.

The chain has TRBV5-1 and TRBJ1-2; D is ambiguous. V lost 0 bases and J lost 8, with 14 bases in between. This CDR3 spans 14 amino acids. Germline assignment: CDR1 SGHRS and CDR2 YFSETQ. The CDR3 spells CASSLDSPAQGYTF. CDR3 nucleotide sequence: TGCGCCAGCAGCTTGGACAGCCCCGCGCAGGGCTACACCTTC. Filled out from reference TRBV5-1 and TRBJ1-2, the complete variable domain reads KAGVTQTPRYLIKTRGQQVTLSCSPISGHRSVSWYQQTPGQGLQFLFEYFSETQRNKGNFPGRFSGRQFSNSRSEMNVSTLELGDSALYLCASSLDSPAQGYTFGSGTRLTVV.

This chain connects TRBV7-2 to TRBJ2-7, with 12 bases fitting TRBD2. The ends lost 7 bases at V and 1 base at J; junction bases unmatched: 11. The CDR3 has 17 amino acids. Germline CDR1 SGHTA, CDR2 FQGNSA. The CDR3 bases are TGTGCCAGCAACATAGCCCAAGGACTAGCGGGATCCTACGAGCAGTACTTC. Translation gives CASNIAQGLAGSYEQYF.

The rearrangement links TRBV7-3 to TRBJ1-2; a weak D match, TRBD1 (5 bases). This CDR3 is 13 amino acids long. V lost 4 bases and J 6 bases, leaving 12 bases between the germline ends. Germline CDR1 and CDR2: SGHTA and FQGTGA. The CDR3 DNA reads as TGTGCCAGCAGCTCGCGGCGGGGGGATGGCTACACCTTC. This sequence encodes CASSSRRGDGYTF.

J is TRBJ2-7 and V is TRBV7-2; 8 positions match TRBD2. The germline V gene has CDR1 SGHTA and CDR2 FQGNSA. Trimming at V came to 5 bases and at J to 0 bases, leaving 9 bases not matched to a gene. The CDR3 totals 16 residues. The CDR3 region is CASSQYLAGPSYEQYF. DNA for the CDR3: TGTGCCAGCAGCCAGTACCTAGCGGGCCCCTCCTACGAGCAGTACTTC.

The chain couples TRBV2 to TRBJ2-5, with 12 nucleotides matching TRBD2. CDR3 length: 16 amino acids. With V trimmed by 1 base and J by 2 bases, 2 bases remained unmatched. Germline V gives CDR1 SNHLY, CDR2 FYNNEI. The CDR3 DNA reads as TGTGCCAGCAGTGAAGTCCTAGCGGGGGGGCAAGAGACCCAGTACTTC. Protein sequence: CASSEVLAGGQETQYF.

The rearrangement joins TRBV4-1 to TRBJ2-7; no clear D. With 0 bases removed from V and 1 base from J, the gap between germline ends came to 10 bases. This CDR3 spans 15 amino acids. The germline V gene encodes CDR1 MGHRA and CDR2 YSYEKL. DNA for the CDR3: TGCGCCAGCAGCCAAGAGCCTAGTTGGTCCTACGAGCAGTACTTC. This translates into CASSQEPSWSYEQYF.

The rearrangement uses TRBV9 and TRBJ2-1; 8 positions agree with TRBD2. The CDR3 is 14 residues long. The J segment lost 4 bases and the V segment lost 3 bases, leaving 3 bases of the junction unmatched. Germline CDR1 SGDLS, CDR2 YYNGEE. CDR3 sequence: CASSAGGDYNEQFF. CDR3 nucleotides: TGTGCCAGCAGCGCGGGAGGGGATTACAATGAGCAGTTCTTC.

The chain carries TRBV7-3 and TRBJ2-3, with no clear D. Germline V gives CDR1 SGHTA, CDR2 FQGTGA. V lost 2 bases, J lost 2 bases, and 8 bases lay in between. The CDR3 runs 14 residues. The chain's CDR3 is CASSLQVDTDTQYF. CDR3 nucleotides: TGTGCCAGCAGCTTACAGGTGGACACAGATACGCAGTATTTT.

This chain joins TRBV5-4 and TRBJ2-5; no reliable D call. The CDR3 covers 13 residues. Trimming shortened V by 0 bases and J by 2 bases, and 5 bases separated the two germline ends. From germline, CDR1 is SGHNT and CDR2 YYREEE (reference sequence). CDR3 DNA: TGTGCCAGCAGCTTGGCCTTGCAAGAGACCCAGTACTTC. Protein sequence: CASSLALQETQYF.

The rearrangement joins TRBV4-1 to TRBJ1-6, with 8 positions matching TRBD1. The germline V gene encodes CDR1 MGHRA and CDR2 YSYEKL. CDR3 size: 18 residues. V lost 2 bases to trimming and J lost 7 bases; unmatched junction nucleotides: 13. The CDR3 region is CASSQKSPFTGGNSPLHF. The CDR3 nucleotides read TGCGCCAGCAGCCAAAAGAGCCCATTTACAGGGGGAAATTCACCCCTCCACTTT.

The V gene is TRBV19, the J gene TRBJ2-7, with D perhaps matching TRBD1 (6 bases). The CDR3 has 14 residues. Germline assignment: CDR1 LNHDA and CDR2 SQIVND (reference sequence). The germline V and J ends were trimmed by 1 base and 1 base, with 8 bases remaining between them. DNA of the CDR3: TGTGCCAGTAGTATAGGGACAGCTTCCTACGAGCAGTACTTC. It specifies CASSIGTASYEQYF.

The V and J genes are TRBV11-2 and TRBJ2-7; 7 bases fit TRBD1. This CDR3 has 14 residues. V was clipped by 5 bases and J by 4 bases; unmatched bases: 8. Germline V lookup: CDR1 SGHAT, CDR2 FQNNGV. This chain's CDR3 is CASSRTGVEYEQYF. In DNA, the CDR3 is TGTGCCAGCAGCCGAACAGGGGTGGAATACGAGCAGTACTTC.

The chain recombines TRBV11-2 with TRBJ1-2; D remains ambiguous. The germline gives CDR1 SGHAT, CDR2 FQNNGV. Trimming pared 1 base from V and 6 bases from J, leaving 9 bases between. This CDR3 is built from 13 residues. CDR3 DNA sequence: TGTGCCAGCAGCTTAGGCCCCGGGGATGGCTACACCTTC. Translating gives CASSLGPGDGYTF. The variable domain in full, with the rest retrieved from reference TRBV11-2 and TRBJ1-2, is EAGVAQSPRYKIIEKRQSVAFWCNPISGHATLYWYQQILGQGPKLLIQFQNNGVVDDSQLPKDRFSAERLKGVDSTLKIQPAKLEDSAVYLCASSLGPGDGYTFGSGTRLTVV.

This clone came up many times. The chain is built from TRBV9 and TRBJ1-2, with D possibly being TRBD1 (6 bases). The V gene's germline CDR1 is SGDLS and CDR2 YYNGEE. Trimming took off 1 base at V and 4 bases at J, with 23 bases between the two ends. The CDR3 totals 18 residues. The CDR3 coding sequence is TGTGCCAGCAGCGTAAGGGGACAAGAAGGACCCGACACCTATGGCTACACCTTC. It codes for CASSVRGQEGPDTYGYTF.

V usage is TRBV4-1 and J usage is TRBJ2-7; 10 bases align to TRBD2. Germline CDR1 MGHRA, CDR2 YSYEKL. The junction had 3 bases not matched to a gene; V was cut back by 3 bases and J by 1 base. The CDR3 is made up of 15 amino acids. CDR3 loop: CASSQQTSGSYEQYF. In DNA form, the CDR3 reads TGCGCCAGCAGCCAGCAGACTAGCGGGTCCTACGAGCAGTACTTC.

This clone was recorded only once. The V call is TRBV25-1, the J call TRBJ1-2; the match to TRBD1 covers 8 bases. CDR3 length equals 14 residues. V shed 7 bases, J shed 6 bases, and the junction held 10 bases outside the gene matches. Looked up from germline, CDR1 is MGHDK and CDR2 is SYGVNS. CDR3 sequence (DNA): TGTGCCAGCATCCCAGGGGGCTCCCGGAATGGCTACACCTTC. Translated: CASIPGGSRNGYTF.

The rearrangement joins TRBV5-4 to TRBJ2-1; 9 nucleotides match TRBD2. Germline V gives CDR1 SGHNT, CDR2 YYREEE (reference sequence). J gave up 1 base and V 4 bases, and 3 bases lay outside the gene matches. The CDR3 runs to 15 residues. DNA for the CDR3: TGTGCCAGCAGCAAGACTAGCGGTTCCTACAATGAGCAGTTCTTC. It encodes CASSKTSGSYNEQFF. Complete variable domain (other parts from reference TRBV5-4 and TRBJ2-1): ETGVTQSPTHLIKTRGQQVTLRCSSQSGHNTVSWYQQALGQGPQFIFQYYREEENGRGNFPPRFSGLQFPNYSSELNVNALELDDSALYLCASSKTSGSYNEQFFGPGTRLTVL.